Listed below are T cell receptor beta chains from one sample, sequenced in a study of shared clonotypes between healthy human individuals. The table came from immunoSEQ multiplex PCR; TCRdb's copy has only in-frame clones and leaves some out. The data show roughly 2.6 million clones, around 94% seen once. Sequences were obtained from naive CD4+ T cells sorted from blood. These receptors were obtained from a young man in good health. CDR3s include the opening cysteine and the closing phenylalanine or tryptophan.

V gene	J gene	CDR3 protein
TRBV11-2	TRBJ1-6	CASRDTLWDSPLHF
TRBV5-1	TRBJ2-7	CASSLWDRREQYF
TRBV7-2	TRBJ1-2	CASSLDRGHYGYTF
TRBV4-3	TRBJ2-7	CASSHSGTSGRYEQYF
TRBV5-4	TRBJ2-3	CASSPSGGNTDTQYF
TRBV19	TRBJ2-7	CASSIKGQAHEQYF
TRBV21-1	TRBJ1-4	CASSKWGTGQNEKLFF
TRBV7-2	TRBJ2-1	CASSLVGASQINEQFF
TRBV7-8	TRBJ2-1	CASSPFLGSEQFF
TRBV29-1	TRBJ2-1	CSGRAGGLSYNEQFF
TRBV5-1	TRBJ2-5	CASSLAGQGASETQYF
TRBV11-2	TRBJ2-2	CASSHGQGGFRTGELFF
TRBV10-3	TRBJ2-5	CAISGGLVVREQYF
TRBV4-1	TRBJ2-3	CASSQAPISGDTQYF
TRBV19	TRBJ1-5	CATDRGGQAIGQPQHF
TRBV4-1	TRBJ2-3	CASSQGTPPRASGTDTQYF
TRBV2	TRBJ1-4	CASSETGGAKLFF
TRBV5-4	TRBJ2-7	CASSLASGTKESYEQYF
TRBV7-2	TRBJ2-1	CASSSGTRSPYNEQFF
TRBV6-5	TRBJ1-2	CASGRQGTANYGYTF
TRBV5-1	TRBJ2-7	CASSTGTSGSSPYEQYF
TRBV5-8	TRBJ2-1	CASSRVEGINEQFF
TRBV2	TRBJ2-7	CASSAEGGVSYEQYF
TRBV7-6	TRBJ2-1	CASSLDPPSGVSSYNEQFF
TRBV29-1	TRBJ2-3	CSVAILDADTQYF
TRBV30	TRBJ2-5	CAWTSGRETQYF